This T cell receptor beta chain was documented in a study of blood T cells in healthy people across ages. Primers used in a second PCR of roughly 7 to 12 cycles were a sample-barcoded 5' primer and a J-beta primer mix. Researchers report that each sample yielded at least 2.5 million CDR3-containing paired-end reads. TCRdb re-called the 5' RACE reads through MiXCR, storing one row per CDR3 protein. This table holds hundreds of thousands of distinct CDR3 sequences, 58% found once. The total RNA that was extracted per sample amounted to at least 6 micrograms. Trimming took 0 bases from V and 4 from J, leaving 14 bases between them. The V gene's germline CDR1 is SGDLS and CDR2 YYNGEE. This CDR3 has 16 amino acids.

The chain joins TRBV9 to TRBJ2-1, with D possibly being TRBD2 (5 bases). Specimen: blood. This TCR was sampled from a man aged 60-69 years in good health. The DNA for the CDR3 is TGTGCCAGCAGCGTAGGGGCCAGCCGAGGGTACAATGAGCAGTTCTTC. This gives the protein CASSVGASRGYNEQFF.